Following are 10 T cell receptor beta chains from one sample sequenced in a study of T cell responses to AZD1222 COVID-19 vaccine. Profiling relied on immunoSEQ multiplex PCR, and the TCRdb table lists in-frame clones only, not all of them. Seen here are some 180,000 clones, about nine tenths observed once, and the top ten hold approximately 1.8%. The specimen was peripheral blood, collected 28 days after the second AZD1222 dose. The receptors stem from an adult who received the AZD1222 COVID-19 vaccine.

In this sample, this clone turned up once. V gene TRBV19 combines with J gene TRBJ1-5, with 10 bases lining up with TRBD1. CDR3 length: 16 amino acids. Looked up from germline, CDR1 is LNHDA and CDR2 is SQIVND (reference sequence). V was pared by 4 bases and J by 6 bases, with 9 bases of the junction left unmatched. Here the CDR3 DNA reads TGTGCCAGTAGTAGCCAGGACAGGGGGTCAGGTCAGCCCCAGCATTTT. This gives the protein CASSSQDRGSGQPQHF.

This clone was counted a few times. V gene TRBV19 combines with J gene TRBJ2-7; 8 positions match TRBD2. The germline gives CDR1 LNHDA, CDR2 SQIVND (reference sequence). The length of the CDR3 is 13 residues. The V gene end was trimmed by 3 bases and the J gene end by 5 bases; junction bases not matched to a gene: 3. CDR3 coding DNA: TGTGCCAGTAGTATCGGGGGGGGCAACGAGCAGTACTTC. Residues: CASSIGGGNEQYF.

In its sample, this clone was seen a few times. This chain joins TRBV5-1 and TRBJ2-7; TRBD1 aligns across 11 bases. The CDR3 is 14 residues long. The V gene end was trimmed by 3 bases and the J gene end by 3 bases; junction bases not matched to a gene: 2. Germline V gives CDR1 SGHRS, CDR2 YFSETQ. The CDR3 nucleotides are TGCGCCAGCAGCTCCGGGACAGGGGGCTACGAGCAGTACTTC. Amino acids: CASSSGTGGYEQYF.

The CDR3 DNA reads as TGTGCCAGCAGCTTGACTAGCGGGGGGCCCAGCCGGACCTACGAGCAGTACTTC. This encodes CASSLTSGGPSRTYEQYF. This rearrangement joins TRBV5-4 to TRBJ2-7; 12 positions match TRBD2. Germline CDR1 SGHNT, CDR2 YYREEE (reference sequence). CDR3 length: 18 residues. Trimming cost V 1 base and J 2 bases; bases outside gene matches: 10.

The J gene is TRBJ1-5, the V gene TRBV18, with D possibly TRBD1 on 6 matching bases. The CDR3 totals 14 residues. Trimming stripped 3 bases from V and 11 bases from J, with 17 bases between. Germline CDR1 KGHSH, CDR2 LQKENI. This chain's CDR3 is CASSPGQPGGAQHF. The CDR3, as DNA: TGTGCCAGCTCACCGGGACAACCGGGGGGAGCCCAGCATTTT.

The chain links TRBV14 to TRBJ1-1; D gene ambiguous. The CDR3 covers 15 residues. Germline V gene lookup returns CDR1 SGHDN and CDR2 FVKESK. Trimming took off 0 bases at V and 0 bases at J, with 8 bases between the two ends. The CDR3 DNA reads as TGTGCCAGCAGCCAAGATAGGACCTTGAACACTGAAGCTTTCTTT. Its translation: CASSQDRTLNTEAFF.

J is TRBJ1-2 and V is TRBV6-1; D not resolved. V lost 0 bases and J lost 1, with 15 bases in between. Per the germline V gene, CDR1 is MNHNS and CDR2 is SASEGT. CDR3 size: 17 residues. The CDR3 nucleotides read TGTGCCAGCAGTGAAGCTCTCTCCCGTCCTCTTAACTATGGCTACACCTTC. Translated: CASSEALSRPLNYGYTF.

The chain couples TRBV18 to TRBJ2-7; 11 bases are shared with TRBD2. V shed 6 bases, J shed 2 bases, and the junction held 6 bases outside the gene matches. This CDR3 is built from 15 residues. Germline CDR1 KGHSH, CDR2 LQKENI. The CDR3 DNA follows: TGTGCCAGCTCCCCGTCTAGCGGGGGGACCTACGAGCAGTACTTC. The encoded protein is CASSPSSGGTYEQYF.

The CDR3 DNA follows: TGTGCCAGCAGCCGAGGGACAGAGCAAAACATTCAGTACTTC. It translates to CASSRGTEQNIQYF. The chain is built from TRBV3-1 (or the pseudogene TRBV3-2) and TRBJ2-4; TRBD1 matches 7 bases. The CDR3 has 14 amino acids. Per germline, CDR1 LGHDT and CDR2 YNNKEL (reference sequence). The V and J ends lost 4 bases and 5 bases, in that order; junction bases with no gene match: 5.

This chain links TRBV4-3 with TRBJ2-1, with TRBD2 identical over 12 bases. CDR3 length: 16 residues. Germline CDR1 and CDR2: LGHNA and YSLEER. With V trimmed by 3 bases and J by 3 bases, 3 bases remained unmatched. The CDR3 reads CASSQAGLAGYNEQFF. CDR3 coding DNA: TGCGCCAGCAGCCAGGCGGGACTAGCGGGCTACAATGAGCAGTTCTTC.